This T cell receptor (beta chain) is drawn from a study of T cells after yellow fever vaccination. Overall study: Fractions of low cell number were prepared using SMART-Seq v4 Ultra Low Input.

TCR cDNA, made by 5'RACE template switching, carried an added universal primer site and UMIs. TCRdb re-analysed the 5' RACE reads in MiXCR, keeping a single row per CDR3 protein. This table holds about 300,000 distinct CDR3 sequences, around 10% found once. Study results and limitations: Most clones from primary vaccination were detected again post-booster (96% CD4, 70% to 90% CD8).

This clonotype was observed a few times. What it recognizes is unknown. This sequence originates from a man aged 18 to 30 who received the YFV17D yellow fever vaccine. The sample in question was CD4+ T cells sorted from PBMCs, obtained 5 days after the yellow fever booster vaccination.

The CDR3 loop is CASSFTAGTVTDTQYF. For the CDR3, the DNA is TGTGCCAGCAGCTTTACGGCCGGGACAGTCACAGATACGCAGTATTTT. The rearrangement links TRBV7-6 to TRBJ2-3; TRBD1 agrees at 7 bases. This CDR3 has 16 amino acids. The germline gives CDR1 SGHVS, CDR2 FNYEAQ. The V segment lost 3 bases and the J segment 2 bases; nucleotides outside the gene matches: 8.